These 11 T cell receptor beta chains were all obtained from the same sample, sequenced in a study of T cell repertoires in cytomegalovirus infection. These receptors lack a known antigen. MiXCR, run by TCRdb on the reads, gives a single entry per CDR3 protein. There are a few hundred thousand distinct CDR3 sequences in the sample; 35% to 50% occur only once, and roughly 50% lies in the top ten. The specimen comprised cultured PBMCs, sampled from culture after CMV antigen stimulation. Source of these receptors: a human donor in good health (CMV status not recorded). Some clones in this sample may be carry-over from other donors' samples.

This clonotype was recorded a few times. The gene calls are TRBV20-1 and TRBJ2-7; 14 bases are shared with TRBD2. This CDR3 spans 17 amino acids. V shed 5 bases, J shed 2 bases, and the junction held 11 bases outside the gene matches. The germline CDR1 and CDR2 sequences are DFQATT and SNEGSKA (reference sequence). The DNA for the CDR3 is TGCAGTGCTTCCCCGGGACTAGCGGGAGCCTTTACCTACGAGCAGTACTTC. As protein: CSASPGLAGAFTYEQYF.

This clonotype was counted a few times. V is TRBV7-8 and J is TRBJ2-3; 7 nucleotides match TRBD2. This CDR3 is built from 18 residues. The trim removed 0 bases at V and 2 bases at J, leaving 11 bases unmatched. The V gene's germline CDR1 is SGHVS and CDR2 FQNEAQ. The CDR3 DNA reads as TGTGCCAGCAGCTTAGCGCCCTATCTGACTAGCCCCACAGATACGCAGTATTTT. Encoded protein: CASSLAPYLTSPTDTQYF.

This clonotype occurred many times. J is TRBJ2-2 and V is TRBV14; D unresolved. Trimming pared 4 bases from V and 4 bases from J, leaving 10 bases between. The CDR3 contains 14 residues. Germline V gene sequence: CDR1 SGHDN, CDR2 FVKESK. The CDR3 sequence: CASSPVPFTGELFF. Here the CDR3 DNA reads TGTGCCAGCAGCCCAGTCCCCTTCACCGGGGAGCTGTTTTTT.

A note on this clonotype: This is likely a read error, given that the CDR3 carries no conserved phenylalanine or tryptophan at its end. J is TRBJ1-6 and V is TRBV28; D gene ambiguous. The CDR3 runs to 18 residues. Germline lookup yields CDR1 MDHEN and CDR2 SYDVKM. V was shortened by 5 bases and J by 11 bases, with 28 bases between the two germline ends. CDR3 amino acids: CASSPDLRAPAKLTPLHI. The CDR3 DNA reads TGTGCCAGCAGTCCCGACTTGAGGGCTCCGGCAAAATTGACACCCCTCCACATT.

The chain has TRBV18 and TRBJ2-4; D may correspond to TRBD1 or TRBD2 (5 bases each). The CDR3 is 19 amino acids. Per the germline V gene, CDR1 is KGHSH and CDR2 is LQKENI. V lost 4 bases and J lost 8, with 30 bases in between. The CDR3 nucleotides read TGTGCCAGCTCACAAGAAATATTAGGGGCGAGTGGTCGGGGAGACATTCAGTACTTC. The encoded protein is CASSQEILGASGRGDIQYF.

The CDR3 loop is CASSLNRGVGSPLHF. The DNA of the CDR3 is TGTGCCAGCAGTTTAAATCGGGGTGTCGGCTCACCCCTCCACTTT. The rearrangement joins TRBV28 to TRBJ1-6; D ambiguous. This CDR3 is built from 15 residues. V gave up 2 bases and J gave up 10 bases, with 15 bases separating them. Germline V lookup: CDR1 MDHEN, CDR2 SYDVKM.

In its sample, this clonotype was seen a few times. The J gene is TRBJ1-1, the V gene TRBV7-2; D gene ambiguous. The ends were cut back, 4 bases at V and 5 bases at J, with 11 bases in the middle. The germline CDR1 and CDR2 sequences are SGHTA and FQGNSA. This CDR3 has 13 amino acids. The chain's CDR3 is CASSSRWGTEAFF. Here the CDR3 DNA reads TGTGCCAGCAGCTCGCGATGGGGAACTGAAGCTTTCTTT.

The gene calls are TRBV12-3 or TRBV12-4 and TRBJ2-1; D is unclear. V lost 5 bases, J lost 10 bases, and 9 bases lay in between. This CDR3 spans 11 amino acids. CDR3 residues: CASSPRLEQFF. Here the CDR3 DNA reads TGTGCCAGCAGTCCCCGTTTGGAGCAGTTCTTC.

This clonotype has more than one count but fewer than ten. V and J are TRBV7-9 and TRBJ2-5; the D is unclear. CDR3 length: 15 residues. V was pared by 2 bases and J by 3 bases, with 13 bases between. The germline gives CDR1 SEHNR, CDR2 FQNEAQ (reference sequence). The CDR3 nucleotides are TGTGCCAGCAGCTTATGGTTGGGGAACGAAGAGACCCAGTACTTC. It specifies CASSLWLGNEETQYF.

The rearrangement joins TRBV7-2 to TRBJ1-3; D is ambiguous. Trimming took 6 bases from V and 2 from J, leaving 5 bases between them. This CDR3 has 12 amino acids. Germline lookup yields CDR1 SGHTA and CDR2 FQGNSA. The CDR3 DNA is TGTGCCAGCAGTATCCCTGGAAACACCATATATTTT. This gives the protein CASSIPGNTIYF. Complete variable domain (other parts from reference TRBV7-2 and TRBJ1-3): GAGVSQSPSNKVTEKGKDVELRCDPISGHTALYWYRQSLGQGLEFLIYFQGNSAPDKSGLPSDRFSAERTGGSVSTLTIQRTQQEDSAVYLCASSIPGNTIYFGEGSWLTVV.

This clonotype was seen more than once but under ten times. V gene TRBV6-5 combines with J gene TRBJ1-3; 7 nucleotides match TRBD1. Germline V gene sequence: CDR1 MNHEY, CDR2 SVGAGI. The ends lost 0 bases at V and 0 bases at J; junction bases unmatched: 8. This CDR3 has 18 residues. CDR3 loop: CASSYSRGGQLSGNTIYF. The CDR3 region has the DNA TGTGCCAGCAGTTACTCGAGAGGGGGCCAACTCTCTGGAAACACCATATATTTT.